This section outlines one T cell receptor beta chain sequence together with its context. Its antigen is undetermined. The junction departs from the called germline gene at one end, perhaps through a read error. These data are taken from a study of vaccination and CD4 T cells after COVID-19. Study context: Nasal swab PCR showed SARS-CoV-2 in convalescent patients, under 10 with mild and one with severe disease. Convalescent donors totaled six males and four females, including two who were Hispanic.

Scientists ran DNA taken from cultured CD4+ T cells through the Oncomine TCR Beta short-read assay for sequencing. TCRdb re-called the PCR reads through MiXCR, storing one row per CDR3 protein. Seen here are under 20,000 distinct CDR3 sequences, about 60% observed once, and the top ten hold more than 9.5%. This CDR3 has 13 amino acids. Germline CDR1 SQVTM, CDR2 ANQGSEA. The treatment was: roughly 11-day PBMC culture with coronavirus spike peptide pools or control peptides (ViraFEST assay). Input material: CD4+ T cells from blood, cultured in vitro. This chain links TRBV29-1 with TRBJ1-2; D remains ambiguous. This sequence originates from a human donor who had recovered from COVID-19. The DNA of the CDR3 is TGCGGCGTTCCACGGGTATTTAACTATGGCTACACCTTC. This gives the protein CGVPRVFNYGYTF.